Listed below are T cell receptor beta chains from one sample, sequenced in a study of blood T cell repertoires in COVID-19. Profiled with immunoSEQ multiplex PCR; TCRdb holds only in-frame clones, not every one. Of approximately 49,000 clones in the sample, roughly four fifths were seen once. Sequenced input: peripheral blood. The receptors here all came from a woman aged 55 to 70 with acute or convalescent COVID-19. Each CDR3 is given with its conserved first and last residue. The D gene is left open where the match is weak. A row's size may be missing; if present it is once, few, many or a size class.

TRBV5-1	NA	TRBJ1-1	TRBD1	15	TGCGCCAGCAGTACAAGGACAGGAGGGTCCACTGAAGCTTTCTTT	CASSTRTGGSTEAFF
TRBV2	NA	TRBJ1-2	NA	15	TGTGCCAGCATCCCCCAGGGGACCCCTAACTATGGCTACACCTTC	CASIPQGTPNYGYTF
TRBV19	NA	TRBJ2-7	NA	15	TGTGCCAGTAGTCTTGTTGCGAGGAGCTCCTACGAGCAGTACTTC	CASSLVARSSYEQYF
TRBV11-2	NA	TRBJ2-1	NA	13	TGTGCCAGCAGCTCAGGGGCATACAATGAGCAGTTCTTC	CASSSGAYNEQFF
TRBV9	NA	TRBJ2-3	TRBD1	19	TGTGCCAGCAGCGTAGGTCATCTGGGGACAGGTTTCGCCACAGATACGCAGTATTTT	CASSVGHLGTGFATDTQYF
TRBV9	NA	TRBJ2-1	TRBD2	20	TGTGCCAGCAGCTTCGGGACTAGCGGGAGGGGAGGGGGCTCCTACAATGAGCAGTTCTTC	CASSFGTSGRGGGSYNEQFF
TRBV19	NA	TRBJ1-5	TRBD1	14	TGTGCCAGTATTGAGACAGGGGTCCGTCAGCCCCAGCATTTT	CASIETGVRQPQHF
TRBV30	NA	TRBJ2-1	TRBD2	13	TGTGCCTGGACTAGCGGGAGGTTCGATGAGCAGTTCTTC	CAWTSGRFDEQFF
TRBV5-1	few	TRBJ2-5	TRBD1	15	TGCGCCAGCAGTTATGGACAGGGAGGTAGGGAGACCCAGTACTTC	CASSYGQGGRETQYF
TRBV19	once	TRBJ1-1	NA	16	TGTGCCAGTAGTAAGAGGCTTGGTACCTCTAGGACTGAAGCTTTCTTT	CASSKRLGTSRTEAFF
TRBV7-3	few	TRBJ2-1	TRBD2	16	TGTGCCAGCAGCCCATCGGGACTAGCGGGCTACAATGAGCAGTTCTTC	CASSPSGLAGYNEQFF
TRBV5-1	NA	TRBJ1-6	TRBD1	15	TGCGCCAGCAGGTCGGAGGGGGCCAGGACCTCACCCCTCCACTTT	CASRSEGARTSPLHF
TRBV4-1	few	TRBJ1-2	NA	14	TGCGCCAGCAGCCAAGACCCGGGGGACTATGGCTACACCTTC	CASSQDPGDYGYTF
TRBV6-1	NA	TRBJ1-2	TRBD1	17	TGTGCCAGCAGTGAAATTTTCGGGACAGGGTCTAACTATGGCTACACCTTC	CASSEIFGTGSNYGYTF
TRBV9	once	TRBJ1-2	NA	15	TGTGCCAGCAGCGTAGATGGAAAAGGCGGCTATGGCTACACCTTC	CASSVDGKGGYGYTF
TRBV12-3/TRBV12-4	NA	TRBJ1-2	NA	13	TGTGCCAGCAGTCCCGGGGCTAACTATGGCTACACCTTC	CASSPGANYGYTF
TRBV19	NA	TRBJ2-4	NA	16	TGTGCCAGTAGTATATCGGAAGGGGGTACTGGAAACATTCAGTACTTC	CASSISEGGTGNIQYF
TRBV27	NA	TRBJ1-1	NA	15	TGTGCCAGCAGTTCCTACAGGGTGGCCGGCACTGAAGCTTTCTTT	CASSSYRVAGTEAFF
TRBV7-6	NA	TRBJ2-2	NA	15	TGTGCCAGCAGTCCCTTACCAGGCCACACCGGGGAGCTGTTTTTT	CASSPLPGHTGELFF
TRBV2	NA	TRBJ1-5	TRBD1	14	TGTGCCAGCGGGACAGGTTTAGGCAATCAGCCCCAGCATTTT	CASGTGLGNQPQHF
TRBV28	NA	TRBJ1-4	NA	15	TGTGCCAGCGGGGGGGGCTCTGCAACTAATGAAAAACTGTTTTTT	CASGGGSATNEKLFF
TRBV4-2	NA	TRBJ1-5	NA	16	TGTGCCAGCAGCCAAGATCCCTCCACAGGAAATCAGCCCCAGCATTTT	CASSQDPSTGNQPQHF
TRBV5-5	NA	TRBJ2-7	NA	15	TGTGCCAGCAGCTTGGGCGGGGCCACAACCTACGAGCAGTACTTC	CASSLGGATTYEQYF
TRBV7-2	NA	TRBJ2-1	TRBD2	18	TGTGCCAGCAGCAACACCCGAGCGAGTAGCGGGGGGTTCTATGAGCAGTTCTTC	CASSNTRASSGGFYEQFF
TRBV19	NA	TRBJ1-2	NA	14	TGTGCCAAGATCACGACTGTAGCTAACTATGGCTACACCTTC	CAKITTVANYGYTF
TRBV3-1/TRBV3-2	NA	TRBJ2-5	TRBD2	15	TGTGCCAGCAGCCAAGCTTGGACGGGAGGTGAGACCCAGTACTTC	CASSQAWTGGETQYF
TRBV12-3/TRBV12-4	NA	TRBJ1-1	NA	13	TGTGCCAGCAGTTTACAGGGTACGACTGAAGCTTTCTTT	CASSLQGTTEAFF
TRBV19	NA	TRBJ2-3	TRBD2	14	TGTGCCTCCCGGATGACTAGCCGTGCAGATACGCAGTATTTT	CASRMTSRADTQYF
TRBV19	NA	TRBJ1-1	NA	15	TGTGCCAGTAGTAAAGTGGGCAAGGGGGTTACTGAAGCTTTCTTT	CASSKVGKGVTEAFF
TRBV27	NA	TRBJ2-4	TRBD1	17	TGTGCCAGCAGTACGGGACAGGGGGTTACAGCCAAAAACATTCAGTACTTC	CASSTGQGVTAKNIQYF
TRBV18	NA	TRBJ1-3	NA	14	TGTGCCAGCTCACGGGGGGGATCTGGAAACACCATATATTTT	CASSRGGSGNTIYF
TRBV5-4	NA	TRBJ2-2	TRBD2	15	TGTGCCAGCAGCGCGGGAGGAGGGAGCACCGGGGAGCTGTTTTTT	CASSAGGGSTGELFF
TRBV3-1/TRBV3-2	NA	TRBJ1-2	TRBD1	14	TGTGCCAGCAAGGGACAGGGAGCTAACTATGGCTACACCTTC	CASKGQGANYGYTF
TRBV7-8	NA	TRBJ2-2	TRBD2	15	TGTGCCAGCAGCCCTAAATCTAGCGGGGGCTGGGAGCTGTTTTTT	CASSPKSSGGWELFF
TRBV7-6	NA	TRBJ1-2	TRBD1	12	TGTGCCAGCAGTAGACAGGGCTTCGGCTACACCTTC	CASSRQGFGYTF
TRBV28	NA	TRBJ2-7	TRBD1	14	TGTGCCAGCAGTTTATTGGGACAGGGTTTTGAGCAGTACTTC	CASSLLGQGFEQYF
TRBV5-6	NA	TRBJ1-4	NA	14	TGTGCCAGCAGCCGAGACCGCGGAAATGAAAAACTGTTTTTT	CASSRDRGNEKLFF
TRBV7-2	NA	TRBJ1-6	TRBD1	14	TGTGCCAGCAGCTTAGACAGGGGTTCTTCACCCCTCCACTTT	CASSLDRGSSPLHF
TRBV14	NA	TRBJ2-3	NA	11	TGTGCCAGCAGCCAAAGGGGTACGCAGTATTTT	CASSQRGTQYF
TRBV29-1	NA	TRBJ2-3	TRBD2	13	TGCAGCGTTCATAGCGGGGCCACAGATACGCAGTATTTT	CSVHSGATDTQYF
TRBV7-2	NA	TRBJ1-5	TRBD1	16	TGTGCCAGCAGCTGGGGACAGGCACCTTTCCTGGAGCCCCAGCATTTT	CASSWGQAPFLEPQHF
TRBV7-9	NA	TRBJ1-1	NA	13	TGTGCCAGCAGCAAGGACATAAACACTGAAGCTTTCTTT	CASSKDINTEAFF
TRBV19	NA	TRBJ1-5	NA	15	TGTGCCAGTAGTATTCAAGGGGCACCCAATCAGCCCCAGCATTTT	CASSIQGAPNQPQHF
TRBV7-2	NA	TRBJ2-1	NA	13	TGTGCCAGCAGCTTCCGACGGGGCAATGAGCAGTTCTTC	CASSFRRGNEQFF
TRBV30	NA	TRBJ2-7	TRBD2	17	TGTGCCTGGAGGCTCCGGGGTCGGGAGGTTCGCTCCTACGAGCAGTACTTC	CAWRLRGREVRSYEQYF
TRBV7-2	NA	TRBJ2-2	NA	15	TGTGCCAGCAGCTTAAATCAGGTCCGGACCGGGGAGCTGTTTTTT	CASSLNQVRTGELFF
TRBV14	few	TRBJ1-3	NA	12	TGTGCCAGCAGCCAAGTACTGAACACCATATATTTT	CASSQVLNTIYF
TRBV10-1	NA	TRBJ2-2	TRBD2	15	TGCGCCAGCAGTCCGGGACTAGGAGGCACCGGGGAGCTGTTTTTT	CASSPGLGGTGELFF
TRBV28	once	TRBJ1-3	NA	14	TGTGCCAGCAGACTCAGGGGATCTGGAAACACCATATATTTT	CASRLRGSGNTIYF
TRBV28	NA	TRBJ1-2	TRBD1	13	TGTGCCAGCACGGCCGGGACAGCTTATGGCTACACCTTC	CASTAGTAYGYTF